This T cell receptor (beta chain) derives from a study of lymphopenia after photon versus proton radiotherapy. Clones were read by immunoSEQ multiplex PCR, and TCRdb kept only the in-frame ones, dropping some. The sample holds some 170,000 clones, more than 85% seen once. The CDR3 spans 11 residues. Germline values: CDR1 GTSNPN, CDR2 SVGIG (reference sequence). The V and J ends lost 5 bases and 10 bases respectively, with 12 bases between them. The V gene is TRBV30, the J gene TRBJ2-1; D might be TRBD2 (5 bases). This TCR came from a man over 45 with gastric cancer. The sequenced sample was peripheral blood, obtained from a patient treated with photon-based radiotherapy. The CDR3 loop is CAWEVREEQFF. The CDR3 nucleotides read TGTGCCTGGGAAGTTAGGGAGGAGCAGTTCTTC. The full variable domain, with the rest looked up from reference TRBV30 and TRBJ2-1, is SQTIHQWPATLVQPVGSPLSLECTVEGTSNPNLYWYRQAAGRGLQLLFYSVGIGQISSEVPQNLSASRPQDRQFILSSKKLLLSDSGFYLCAWEVREEQFFGPGTRLTVL.